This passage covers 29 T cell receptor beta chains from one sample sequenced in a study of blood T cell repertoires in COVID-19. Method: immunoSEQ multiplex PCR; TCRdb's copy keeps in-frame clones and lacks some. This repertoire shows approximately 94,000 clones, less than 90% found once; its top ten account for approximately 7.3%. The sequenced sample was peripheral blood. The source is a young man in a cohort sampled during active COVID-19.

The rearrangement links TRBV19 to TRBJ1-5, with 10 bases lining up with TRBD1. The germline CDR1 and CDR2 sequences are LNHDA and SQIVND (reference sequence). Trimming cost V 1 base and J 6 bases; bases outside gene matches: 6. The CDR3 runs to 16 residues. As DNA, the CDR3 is TGTGCCAGTAGTATAGGGGACAGGGGAAGGGGTCAGCCCCAGCATTTT. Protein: CASSIGDRGRGQPQHF.

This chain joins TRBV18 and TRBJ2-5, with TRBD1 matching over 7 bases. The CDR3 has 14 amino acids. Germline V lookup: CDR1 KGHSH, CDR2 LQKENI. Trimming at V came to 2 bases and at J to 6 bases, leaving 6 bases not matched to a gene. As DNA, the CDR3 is TGTGCCAGCTCACCAACAGGGGTGGAGAAGACCCAGTACTTC. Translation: CASSPTGVEKTQYF.

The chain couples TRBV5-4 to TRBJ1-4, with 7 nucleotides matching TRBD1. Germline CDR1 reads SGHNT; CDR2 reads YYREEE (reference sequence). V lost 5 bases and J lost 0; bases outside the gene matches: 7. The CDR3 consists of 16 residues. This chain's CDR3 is CASSSGTEATNEKLFF. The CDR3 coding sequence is TGTGCCAGCAGTTCTGGGACAGAAGCAACTAATGAAAAACTGTTTTTT.

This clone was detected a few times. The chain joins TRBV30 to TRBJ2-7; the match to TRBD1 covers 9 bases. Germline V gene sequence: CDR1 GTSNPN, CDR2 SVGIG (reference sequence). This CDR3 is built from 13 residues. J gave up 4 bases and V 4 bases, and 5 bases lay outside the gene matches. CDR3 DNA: TGTGCCTGGACCGGGACAGGGTTTTACGAGCAGTACTTC. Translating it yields CAWTGTGFYEQYF.

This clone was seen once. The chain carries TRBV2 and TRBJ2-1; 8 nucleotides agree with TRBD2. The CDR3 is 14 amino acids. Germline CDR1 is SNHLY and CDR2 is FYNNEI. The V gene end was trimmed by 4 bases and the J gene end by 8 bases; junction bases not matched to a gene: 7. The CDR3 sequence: CASSAGGAGYEQFF. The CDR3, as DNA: TGTGCCAGCAGTGCCGGGGGGGCCGGTTATGAGCAGTTCTTC.

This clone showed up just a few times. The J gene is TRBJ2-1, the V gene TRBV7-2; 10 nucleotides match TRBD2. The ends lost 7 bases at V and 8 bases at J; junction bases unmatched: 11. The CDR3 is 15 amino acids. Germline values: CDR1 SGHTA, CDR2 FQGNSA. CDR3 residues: CASNRGGTSVYEQFF. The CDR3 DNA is TGTGCCAGCAACCGCGGCGGGACTAGCGTCTATGAGCAGTTCTTC.

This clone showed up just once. The CDR3 here is CASSLDGGSTMTQFF. The CDR3 bases are TGCGCCAGCAGCTTGGACGGGGGGTCTACAATGACGCAGTTCTTC. This chain links TRBV5-1 with TRBJ2-1; TRBD2 aligns across 7 bases. CDR3 length: 15 amino acids. Germline V gives CDR1 SGHRS, CDR2 YFSETQ. V shed 0 bases and J 12 bases; nucleotides not matched to a gene: 12.

The CDR3 DNA is TGTGCCACCAGCAGTAGCGTGACAGGGGAGTGGAATGAGCAGTTCTTC. Encoded protein: CATSSSVTGEWNEQFF. The chain joins TRBV15 to TRBJ2-1; 8 nucleotides line up with TRBD1. Germline loops: CDR1 LNHNV, CDR2 YYDKDF (reference sequence). The CDR3 is made up of 16 amino acids. V shed 3 bases and J 7 bases; nucleotides not matched to a gene: 11.

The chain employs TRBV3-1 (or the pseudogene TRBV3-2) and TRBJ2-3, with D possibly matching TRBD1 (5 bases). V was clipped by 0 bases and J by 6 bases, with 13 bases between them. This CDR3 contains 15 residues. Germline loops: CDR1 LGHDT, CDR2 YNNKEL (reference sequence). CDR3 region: CASSQDYTRADTQYF. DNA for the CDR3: TGTGCCAGCAGCCAAGATTATACCAGGGCGGATACGCAGTATTTT.

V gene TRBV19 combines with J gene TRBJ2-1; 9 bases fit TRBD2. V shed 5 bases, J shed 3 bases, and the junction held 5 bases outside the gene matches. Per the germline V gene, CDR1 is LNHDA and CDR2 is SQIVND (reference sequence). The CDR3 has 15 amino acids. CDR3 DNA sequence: TGTGCCAGTAGTTCTGCGACTAGCGGCTACAATGAGCAGTTCTTC. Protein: CASSSATSGYNEQFF. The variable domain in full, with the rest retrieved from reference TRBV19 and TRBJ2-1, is DGGITQSPKYLFRKEGQNVTLSCEQNLNHDAMYWYRQDPGQGLRLIYYSQIVNDFQKGDIAEGYSVSREKKESFPLTVTSAQKNPTAFYLCASSSATSGYNEQFFGPGTRLTVL.

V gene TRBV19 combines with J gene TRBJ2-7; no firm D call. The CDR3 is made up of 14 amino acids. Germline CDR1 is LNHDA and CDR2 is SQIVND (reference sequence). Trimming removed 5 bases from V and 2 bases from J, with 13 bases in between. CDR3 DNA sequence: TGTGCCAGTAGTTCCCACCTCGAGGCCTACGAGCAGTACTTC. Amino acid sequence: CASSSHLEAYEQYF.

In nucleotides, the CDR3 is TGTGCCAGCAGTGTCGGACAGGGGGCTCAGCCCCAGCATTTT. Translated: CASSVGQGAQPQHF. V usage is TRBV2 and J usage is TRBJ1-5; 11 nucleotides agree with TRBD1. Looked up from germline, CDR1 is SNHLY and CDR2 is FYNNEI. The CDR3 contains 14 residues. The V segment lost 4 bases and the J segment 6 bases; nucleotides outside the gene matches: 2.

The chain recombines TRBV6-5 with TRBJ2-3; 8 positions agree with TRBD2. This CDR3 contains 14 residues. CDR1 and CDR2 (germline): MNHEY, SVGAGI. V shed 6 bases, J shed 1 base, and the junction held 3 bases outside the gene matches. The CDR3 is CASRRGVGTDTQYF. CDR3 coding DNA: TGTGCCAGCAGGCGGGGGGTTGGCACAGATACGCAGTATTTT.

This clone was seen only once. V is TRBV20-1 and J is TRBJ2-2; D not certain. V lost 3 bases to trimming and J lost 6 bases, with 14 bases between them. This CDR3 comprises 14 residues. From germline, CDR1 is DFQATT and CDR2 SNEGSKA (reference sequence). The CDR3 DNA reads TGCAGTGCTAGTGTCTCGGGTGTCGCCGGGGAGCTGTTTTTT. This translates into CSASVSGVAGELFF.

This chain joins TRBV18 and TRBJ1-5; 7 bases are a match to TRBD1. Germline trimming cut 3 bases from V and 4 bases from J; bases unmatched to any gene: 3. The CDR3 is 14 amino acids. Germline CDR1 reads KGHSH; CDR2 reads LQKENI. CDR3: CASSPGQENQPQHF. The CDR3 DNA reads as TGTGCCAGCTCACCCGGACAGGAGAATCAGCCCCAGCATTTT.

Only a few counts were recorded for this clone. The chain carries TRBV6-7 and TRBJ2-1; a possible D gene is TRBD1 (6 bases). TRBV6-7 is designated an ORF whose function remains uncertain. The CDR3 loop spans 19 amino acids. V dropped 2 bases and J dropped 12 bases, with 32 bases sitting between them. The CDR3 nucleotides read TGTGCCAGCAGTTACCCAACGGGACATCGGATAGGTTACAATGATGGGCAGTTCTTC. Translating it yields CASSYPTGHRIGYNDGQFF.

The CDR3 nucleotides read TGTGCCAGCAGTCAGAGCGGGCGCGCTTTCTTT. Its translation is CASSQSGRAFF. The chain links TRBV6-5 to TRBJ1-1; D call uncertain. Trimming left V 5 bases short and J 11 bases short, with 12 bases between. Germline CDR1 is MNHEY and CDR2 is SVGAGI. The CDR3 spans 11 residues.

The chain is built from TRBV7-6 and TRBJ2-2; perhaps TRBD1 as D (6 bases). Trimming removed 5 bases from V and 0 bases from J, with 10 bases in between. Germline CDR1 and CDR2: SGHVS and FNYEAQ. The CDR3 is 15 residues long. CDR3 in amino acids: CASSPRTANTGELFF. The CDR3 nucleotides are TGTGCCAGCAGCCCCCGGACAGCGAACACCGGGGAGCTGTTTTTT.

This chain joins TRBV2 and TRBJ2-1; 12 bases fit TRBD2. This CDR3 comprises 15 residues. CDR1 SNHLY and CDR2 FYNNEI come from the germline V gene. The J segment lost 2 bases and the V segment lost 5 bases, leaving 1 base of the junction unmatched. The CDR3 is CASSRTSGAYNEQFF. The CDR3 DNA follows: TGTGCCAGCAGTAGGACTAGCGGGGCCTACAATGAGCAGTTCTTC.

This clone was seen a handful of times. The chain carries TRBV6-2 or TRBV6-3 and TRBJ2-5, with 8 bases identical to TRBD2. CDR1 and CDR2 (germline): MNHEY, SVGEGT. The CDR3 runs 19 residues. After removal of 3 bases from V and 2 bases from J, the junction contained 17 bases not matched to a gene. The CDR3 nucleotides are TGTGCCAGCAGTTATCTTTTCACGGGACTAGGAGGGATACAAGAGACCCAGTACTTC. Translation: CASSYLFTGLGGIQETQYF.

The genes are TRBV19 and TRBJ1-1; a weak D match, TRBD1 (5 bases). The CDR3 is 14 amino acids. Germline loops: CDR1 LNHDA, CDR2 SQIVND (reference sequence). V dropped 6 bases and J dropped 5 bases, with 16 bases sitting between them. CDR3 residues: CASRRGSEGTEAFF. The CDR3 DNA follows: TGTGCCAGTAGGCGCGGGTCGGAGGGGACTGAAGCTTTCTTT. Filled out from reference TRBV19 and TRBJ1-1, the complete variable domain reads DGGITQSPKYLFRKEGQNVTLSCEQNLNHDAMYWYRQDPGQGLRLIYYSQIVNDFQKGDIAEGYSVSREKKESFPLTVTSAQKNPTAFYLCASRRGSEGTEAFFGQGTRLTVV.

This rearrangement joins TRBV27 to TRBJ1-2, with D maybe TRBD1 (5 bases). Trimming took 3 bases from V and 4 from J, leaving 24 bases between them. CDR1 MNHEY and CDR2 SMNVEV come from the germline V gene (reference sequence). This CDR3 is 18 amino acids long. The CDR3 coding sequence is TGTGCCAGCAGTTTCGCGGCTCCTGGGGGGGGGACGTTCTATGGCTACACCTTC. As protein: CASSFAAPGGGTFYGYTF.

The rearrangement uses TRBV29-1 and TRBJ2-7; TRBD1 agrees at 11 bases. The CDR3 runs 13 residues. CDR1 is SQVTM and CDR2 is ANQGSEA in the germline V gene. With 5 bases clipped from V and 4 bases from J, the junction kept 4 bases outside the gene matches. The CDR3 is CSVSGQGVYEQYF. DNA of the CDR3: TGCAGCGTTTCGGGACAGGGGGTATACGAGCAGTACTTC.

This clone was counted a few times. The CDR3, as DNA: TGTGCCAGCAGCTTAGGACCTAGGACAGGGCAATACAATGAGCAGTTCTTC. It codes for CASSLGPRTGQYNEQFF. V gene TRBV7-9 combines with J gene TRBJ2-1, with TRBD1 matching over 8 bases. Germline CDR1 SEHNR, CDR2 FQNEAQ (reference sequence). V was clipped by 1 base and J by 4 bases; unmatched bases: 9. CDR3 size: 17 residues.

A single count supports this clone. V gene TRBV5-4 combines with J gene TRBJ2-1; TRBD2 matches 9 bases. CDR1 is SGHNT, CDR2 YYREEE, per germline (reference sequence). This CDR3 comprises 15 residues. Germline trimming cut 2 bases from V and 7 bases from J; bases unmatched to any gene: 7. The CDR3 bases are TGTGCCAGCAGCTTCCCCGGCGGGGGGGCGAATGAGCAGTTCTTC. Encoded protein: CASSFPGGGANEQFF.

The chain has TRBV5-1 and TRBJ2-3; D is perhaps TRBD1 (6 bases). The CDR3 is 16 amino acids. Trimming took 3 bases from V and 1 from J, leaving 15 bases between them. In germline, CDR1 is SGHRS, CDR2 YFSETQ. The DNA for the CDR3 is TGCGCCAGCAGCTACTCCTCAGGGGCAGGCACAGATACGCAGTATTTT. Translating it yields CASSYSSGAGTDTQYF. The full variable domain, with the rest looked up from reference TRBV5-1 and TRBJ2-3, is KAGVTQTPRYLIKTRGQQVTLSCSPISGHRSVSWYQQTPGQGLQFLFEYFSETQRNKGNFPGRFSGRQFSNSRSEMNVSTLELGDSALYLCASSYSSGAGTDTQYFGPGTRLTVL.

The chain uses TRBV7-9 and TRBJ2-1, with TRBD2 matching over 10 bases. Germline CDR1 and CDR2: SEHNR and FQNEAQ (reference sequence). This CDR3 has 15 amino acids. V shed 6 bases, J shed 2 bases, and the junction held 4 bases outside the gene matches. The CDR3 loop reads CASSRAGGPYNEQFF. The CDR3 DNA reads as TGTGCCAGCAGTCGAGCGGGGGGGCCCTACAATGAGCAGTTCTTC.

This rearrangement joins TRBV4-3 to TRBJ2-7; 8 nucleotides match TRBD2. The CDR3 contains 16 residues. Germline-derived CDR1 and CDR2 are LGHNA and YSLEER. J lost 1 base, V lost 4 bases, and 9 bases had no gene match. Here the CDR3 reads CASSPGGLAMSYEQYF. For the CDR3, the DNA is TGCGCCAGCAGCCCCGGAGGACTAGCAATGTCCTACGAGCAGTACTTC.

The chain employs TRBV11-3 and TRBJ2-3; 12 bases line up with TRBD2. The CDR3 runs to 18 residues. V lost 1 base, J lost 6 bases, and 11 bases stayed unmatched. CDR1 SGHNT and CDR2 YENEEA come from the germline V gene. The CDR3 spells CASSLVAPSGGASDTQYF. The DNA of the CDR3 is TGTGCCAGCAGCTTAGTGGCGCCTAGCGGGGGGGCGTCTGATACGCAGTATTTT.